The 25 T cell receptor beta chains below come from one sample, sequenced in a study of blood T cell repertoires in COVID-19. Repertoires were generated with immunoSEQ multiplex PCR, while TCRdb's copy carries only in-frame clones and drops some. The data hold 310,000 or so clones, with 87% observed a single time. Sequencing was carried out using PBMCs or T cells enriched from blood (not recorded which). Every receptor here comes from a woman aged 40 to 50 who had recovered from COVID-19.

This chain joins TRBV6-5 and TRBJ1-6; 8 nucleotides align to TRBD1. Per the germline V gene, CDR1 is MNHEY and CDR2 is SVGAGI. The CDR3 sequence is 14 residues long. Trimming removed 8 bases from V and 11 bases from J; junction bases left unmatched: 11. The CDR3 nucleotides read TGTGCCAGCGGTCTCGGACAGGGCTCGGCACCCCTCCACTTT. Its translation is CASGLGQGSAPLHF.

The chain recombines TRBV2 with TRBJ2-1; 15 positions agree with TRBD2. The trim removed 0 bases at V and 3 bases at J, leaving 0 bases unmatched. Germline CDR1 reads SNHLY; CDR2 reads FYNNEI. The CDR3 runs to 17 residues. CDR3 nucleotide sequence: TGTGCCAGCAGTGAAGCGGGACTAGCGGGAGGCTACAATGAGCAGTTCTTC. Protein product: CASSEAGLAGGYNEQFF.

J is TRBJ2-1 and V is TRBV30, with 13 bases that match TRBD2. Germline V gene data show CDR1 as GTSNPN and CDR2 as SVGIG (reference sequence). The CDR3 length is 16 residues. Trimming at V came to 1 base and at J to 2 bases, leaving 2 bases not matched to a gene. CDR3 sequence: CAWSGTSGSTYNEQFF. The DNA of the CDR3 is TGTGCCTGGAGTGGGACTAGCGGGAGCACCTACAATGAGCAGTTCTTC.

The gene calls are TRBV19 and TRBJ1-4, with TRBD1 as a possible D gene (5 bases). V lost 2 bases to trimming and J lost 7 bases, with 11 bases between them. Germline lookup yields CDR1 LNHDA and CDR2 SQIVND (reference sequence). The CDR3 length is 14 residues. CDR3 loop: CASSISGGGEKLFF. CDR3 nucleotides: TGTGCCAGTAGTATATCTGGGGGAGGTGAAAAACTGTTTTTT.

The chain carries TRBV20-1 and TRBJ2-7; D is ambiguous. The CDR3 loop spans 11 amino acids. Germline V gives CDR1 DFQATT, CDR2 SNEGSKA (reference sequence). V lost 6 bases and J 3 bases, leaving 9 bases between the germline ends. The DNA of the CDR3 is TGCAGTGCCAGTTTACTCTACGAGCAGTACTTC. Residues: CSASLLYEQYF.

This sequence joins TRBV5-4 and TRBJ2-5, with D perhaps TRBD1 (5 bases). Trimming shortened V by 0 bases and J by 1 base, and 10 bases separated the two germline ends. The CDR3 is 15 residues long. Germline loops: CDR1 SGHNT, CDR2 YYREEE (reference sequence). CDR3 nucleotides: TGTGCCAGCAGCTTGGTCCCAGGGTCCCAAGAGACCCAGTACTTC. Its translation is CASSLVPGSQETQYF.

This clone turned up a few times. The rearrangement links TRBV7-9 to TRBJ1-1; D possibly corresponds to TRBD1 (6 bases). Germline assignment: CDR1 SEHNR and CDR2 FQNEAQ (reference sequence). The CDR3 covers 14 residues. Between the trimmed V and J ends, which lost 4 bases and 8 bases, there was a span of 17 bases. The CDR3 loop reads CASSSAIGTREAFF. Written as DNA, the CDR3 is TGTGCCAGCAGCTCAGCCATCGGGACAAGAGAAGCTTTCTTT.

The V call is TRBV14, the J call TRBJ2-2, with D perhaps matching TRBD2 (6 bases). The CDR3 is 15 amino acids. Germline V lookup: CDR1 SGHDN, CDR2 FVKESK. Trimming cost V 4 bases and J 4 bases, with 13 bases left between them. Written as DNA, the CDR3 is TGTGCCAGCAGCCCCGTCGGGGGTTTCACCGGGGAGCTGTTTTTT. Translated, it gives CASSPVGGFTGELFF.

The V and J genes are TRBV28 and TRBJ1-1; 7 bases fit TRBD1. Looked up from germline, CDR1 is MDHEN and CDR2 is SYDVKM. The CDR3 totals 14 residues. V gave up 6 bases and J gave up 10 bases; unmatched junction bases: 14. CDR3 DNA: TGTGCCAGCAGCGCCCAGGGGGTTCAACGTGGAGCTTTCTTT. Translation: CASSAQGVQRGAFF.

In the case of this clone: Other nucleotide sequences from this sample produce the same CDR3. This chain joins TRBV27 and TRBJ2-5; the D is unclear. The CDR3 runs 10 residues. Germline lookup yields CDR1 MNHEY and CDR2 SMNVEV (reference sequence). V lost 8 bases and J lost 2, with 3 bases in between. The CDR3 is CASPQETQYF. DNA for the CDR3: TGTGCCAGCCCTCAAGAGACCCAGTACTTC.

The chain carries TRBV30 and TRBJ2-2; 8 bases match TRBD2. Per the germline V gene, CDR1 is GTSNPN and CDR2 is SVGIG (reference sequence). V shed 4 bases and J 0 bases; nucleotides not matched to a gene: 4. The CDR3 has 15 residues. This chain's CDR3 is CAWNRAGANTGELFF. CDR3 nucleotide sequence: TGTGCCTGGAACCGAGCGGGAGCGAACACCGGGGAGCTGTTTTTT.

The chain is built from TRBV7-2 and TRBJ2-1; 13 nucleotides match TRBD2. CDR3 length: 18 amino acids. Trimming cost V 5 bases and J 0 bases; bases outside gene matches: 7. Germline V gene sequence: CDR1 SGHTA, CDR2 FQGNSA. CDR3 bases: TGTGCCAGCAGCCAACTAGCGGGAGGGCCGGTCTCCTACAATGAGCAGTTCTTC. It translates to CASSQLAGGPVSYNEQFF.

The CDR3 loop is CASGNRDWALYGYTF. The CDR3 region has the DNA TGTGCCAGCGGAAACAGGGATTGGGCCCTCTATGGCTACACCTTC. The chain links TRBV28 to TRBJ1-2; tentative D call: TRBD1 (6 bases). Germline V gives CDR1 MDHEN, CDR2 SYDVKM. The CDR3 runs to 15 residues. With 8 bases removed from V and 4 bases from J, the gap between germline ends came to 20 bases.

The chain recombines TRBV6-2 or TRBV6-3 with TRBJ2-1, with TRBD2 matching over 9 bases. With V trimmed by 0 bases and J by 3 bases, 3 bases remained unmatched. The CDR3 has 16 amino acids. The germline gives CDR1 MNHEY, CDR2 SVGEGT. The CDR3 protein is CASSYSPSGNYNEQFF. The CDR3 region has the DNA TGTGCCAGCAGTTACTCTCCTAGCGGGAACTACAATGAGCAGTTCTTC.

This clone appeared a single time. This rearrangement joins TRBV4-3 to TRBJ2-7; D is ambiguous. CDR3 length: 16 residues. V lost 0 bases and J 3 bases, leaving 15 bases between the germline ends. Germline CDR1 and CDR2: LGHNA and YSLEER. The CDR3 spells CASSQDGAGQSYEQYF. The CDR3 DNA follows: TGCGCCAGCAGCCAAGATGGTGCAGGCCAAAGCTACGAGCAGTACTTC.

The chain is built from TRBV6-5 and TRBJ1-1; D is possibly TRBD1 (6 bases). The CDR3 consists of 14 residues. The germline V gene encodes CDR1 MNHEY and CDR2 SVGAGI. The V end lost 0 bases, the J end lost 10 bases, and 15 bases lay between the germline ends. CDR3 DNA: TGTGCCAGCAGTTACTCAGGGACACAGATTGGAGCTTTCTTT. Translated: CASSYSGTQIGAFF.

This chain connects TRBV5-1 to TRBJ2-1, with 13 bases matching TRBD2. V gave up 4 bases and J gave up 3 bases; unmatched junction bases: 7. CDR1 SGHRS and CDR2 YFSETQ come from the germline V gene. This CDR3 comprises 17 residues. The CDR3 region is CASSTGLAGALYNEQFF. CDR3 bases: TGCGCCAGCAGCACCGGACTAGCGGGAGCCCTCTACAATGAGCAGTTCTTC.

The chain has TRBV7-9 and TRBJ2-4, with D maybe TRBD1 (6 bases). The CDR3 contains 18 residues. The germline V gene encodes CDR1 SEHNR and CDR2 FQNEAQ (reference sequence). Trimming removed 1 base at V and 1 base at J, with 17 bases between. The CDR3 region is CASSLDGAGVTAKNIQYF. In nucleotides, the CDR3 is TGTGCCAGCAGCTTAGATGGGGCAGGGGTAACGGCCAAAAACATTCAGTACTTC.

CDR3 sequence: CASSYSTGQNEKLFF. The DNA of the CDR3 is TGTGCCAGCAGTTACTCGACAGGACAGAATGAAAAACTGTTTTTT. The V gene is TRBV6-2 or TRBV6-3, the J gene TRBJ1-4; possible D gene TRBD1, 6 bases. This CDR3 is 15 amino acids long. V was shortened by 0 bases and J by 5 bases, with 10 bases between the two germline ends. Germline-derived CDR1 and CDR2 are MNHEY and SVGEGT.

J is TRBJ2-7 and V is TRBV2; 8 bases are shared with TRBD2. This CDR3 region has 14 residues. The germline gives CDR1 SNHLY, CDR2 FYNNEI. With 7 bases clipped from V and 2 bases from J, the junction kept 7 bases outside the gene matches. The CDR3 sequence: CASIVTSGAYEQYF. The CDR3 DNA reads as TGTGCCAGCATAGTCACTAGCGGAGCCTACGAGCAGTACTTC.

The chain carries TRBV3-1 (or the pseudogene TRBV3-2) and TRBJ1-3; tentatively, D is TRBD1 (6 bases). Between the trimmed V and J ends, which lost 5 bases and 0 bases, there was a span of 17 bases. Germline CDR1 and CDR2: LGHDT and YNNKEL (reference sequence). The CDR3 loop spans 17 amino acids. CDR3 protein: CASSYYRAENSGNTIYF. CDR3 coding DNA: TGTGCCAGCAGCTATTACAGGGCCGAAAACTCTGGAAACACCATATATTTT.

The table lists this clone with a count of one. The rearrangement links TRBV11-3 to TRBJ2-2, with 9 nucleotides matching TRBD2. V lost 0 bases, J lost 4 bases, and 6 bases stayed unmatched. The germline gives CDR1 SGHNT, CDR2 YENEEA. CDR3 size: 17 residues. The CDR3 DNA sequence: TGTGCCAGCAGCTTAGATCCGGCGCGGGGGGGCACCGGGGAGCTGTTTTTT. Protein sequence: CASSLDPARGGTGELFF. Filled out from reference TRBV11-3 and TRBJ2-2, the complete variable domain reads EAGVVQSPRYKIIEKKQPVAFWCNPISGHNTLYWYLQNLGQGPELLIRYENEEAVDDSQLPKDRFSAERLKGVDSTLKIQPAELGDSAVYLCASSLDPARGGTGELFFGEGSRLTVL.

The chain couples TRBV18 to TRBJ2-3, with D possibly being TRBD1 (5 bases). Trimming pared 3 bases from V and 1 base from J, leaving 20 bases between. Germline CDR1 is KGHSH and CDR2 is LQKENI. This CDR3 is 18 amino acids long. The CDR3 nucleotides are TGTGCCAGCTCACCCCTGGGGCAGGGAACTTCTCGCACAGATACGCAGTATTTT. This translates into CASSPLGQGTSRTDTQYF.

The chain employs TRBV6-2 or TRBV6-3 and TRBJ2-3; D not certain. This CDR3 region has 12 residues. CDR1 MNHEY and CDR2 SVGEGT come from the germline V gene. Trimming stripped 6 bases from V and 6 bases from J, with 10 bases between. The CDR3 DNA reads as TGTGCCAGCAGCTCACCCGGGGATACGCAGTATTTT. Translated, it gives CASSSPGDTQYF.

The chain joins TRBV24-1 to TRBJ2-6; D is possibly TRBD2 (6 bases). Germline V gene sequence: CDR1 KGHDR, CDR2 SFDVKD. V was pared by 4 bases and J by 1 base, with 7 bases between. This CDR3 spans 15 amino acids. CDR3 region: CATSEGGSGANVLTF. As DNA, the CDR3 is TGTGCCACCAGTGAGGGGGGTTCTGGGGCCAACGTCCTGACTTTC.